These 11 T cell receptor beta chains originate from one sample sequenced in a study of control samples from healthy donors and cancer patients. Method: immunoSEQ multiplex PCR; TCRdb's copy keeps in-frame clones and lacks some. This table holds roughly 28,000 clones, 79% found once. What was sequenced was PBMCs. Receptors originate from a man aged 60 to 75 with head and neck cancer.

The J gene is TRBJ1-1, the V gene TRBV3-1 (or the pseudogene TRBV3-2), with D tentatively TRBD1 (5 bases). Germline V gene data show CDR1 as LGHDT and CDR2 as YNNKEL (reference sequence). The CDR3 sequence is 14 residues long. Trimming shortened V by 5 bases and J by 6 bases, and 16 bases separated the two germline ends. The CDR3 DNA is TGTGCCAGCAGCGACCGGGGGGTTTTTGCTGAAGCTTTCTTT. Its translation is CASSDRGVFAEAFF.

This clone appeared a single time. The chain carries TRBV5-6 and TRBJ2-7; 15 bases fit TRBD2. The V and J ends lost 4 bases and 6 bases, in that order; junction bases with no gene match: 5. Germline loops: CDR1 SGHDT, CDR2 YYEEEE. The CDR3 spans 15 residues. In nucleotides, the CDR3 is TGTGCCAGCAGCCGTGCGGGACTAGCGGGAGGCGAGCAGTACTTC. The encoded protein is CASSRAGLAGGEQYF.

This clone was counted between two and nine times. The J gene is TRBJ1-2, the V gene TRBV18, with D hard to call. Germline loops: CDR1 KGHSH, CDR2 LQKENI. The CDR3 covers 13 residues. V shed 2 bases and J shed 8 bases, with 12 bases lying between them. CDR3 protein: CASSPLDEGGYTF. The CDR3 DNA follows: TGTGCCAGCTCACCATTAGACGAGGGAGGCTACACCTTC.

The chain links TRBV28 to TRBJ2-7, with 12 bases fitting TRBD2. The germline V gene encodes CDR1 MDHEN and CDR2 SYDVKM. The CDR3 extends over 16 amino acids. Trimming cost V 4 bases and J 0 bases; bases outside gene matches: 4. Here the CDR3 reads CASSWTSGKLSYEQYF. Here the CDR3 DNA reads TGTGCCAGCAGTTGGACTAGCGGGAAACTCTCCTACGAGCAGTACTTC.

In this sample, this clone turned up a few times. The chain has TRBV21-1 and TRBJ1-5. TRBV21-1 constitutes a pseudogene. The CDR3 is made up of 13 amino acids. This CDR3 reads CASRPLSGQPQHF. DNA for the CDR3: TGTGCCAGCAGGCCATTAAGCGGTCAGCCCCAGCATTTT.

The chain uses TRBV18 and TRBJ2-5; the D is unclear. Trimming shortened V by 2 bases and J by 5 bases, and 9 bases separated the two germline ends. Germline V lookup: CDR1 KGHSH, CDR2 LQKENI. The CDR3 is 13 residues long. CDR3 DNA: TGTGCCAGCTCACCAACGGCCAGGGAGACCCAGTACTTC. It codes for CASSPTARETQYF.

The chain combines TRBV3-1 (or the pseudogene TRBV3-2) with TRBJ1-1; perhaps TRBD1 as D (5 bases). The CDR3 has 15 amino acids. The germline V gene encodes CDR1 LGHDT and CDR2 YNNKEL (reference sequence). V lost 0 bases, J lost 5 bases, and 13 bases lay in between. The CDR3 region is CASSQEEGTGTEAFF. As DNA, the CDR3 is TGTGCCAGCAGCCAAGAAGAGGGCACAGGAACTGAAGCTTTCTTT.

This rearrangement joins TRBV25-1 to TRBJ1-2, with 8 bases fitting TRBD1. Trimming took 4 bases from V and 8 from J; bases not matched to a gene: 9. CDR1 MGHDK and CDR2 SYGVNS come from the germline V gene. This CDR3 has 14 amino acids. CDR3 sequence (DNA): TGTGCCAGCAGTGGACAGGGGAACGGAGGAGGCTACACCTTC. This gives the protein CASSGQGNGGGYTF.

The chain links TRBV7-3 to TRBJ2-3, with 12 bases matching TRBD2. The germline V gene encodes CDR1 SGHTA and CDR2 FQGTGA. CDR3 length: 15 amino acids. With V trimmed by 5 bases and J by 6 bases, 6 bases remained unmatched. CDR3 amino acids: CASSATSGRFDTQYF. Here the CDR3 DNA reads TGTGCCAGCAGCGCGACTAGCGGGAGATTCGATACGCAGTATTTT.

V usage is TRBV9 and J usage is TRBJ1-1; 8 bases match TRBD1. CDR3 length: 16 residues. The trim removed 9 bases at V and 2 bases at J, leaving 15 bases unmatched. Germline V CDR1 and CDR2: SGDLS, YYNGEE. The CDR3 region is CANIPRGTGHNTEAFF. As DNA, the CDR3 is TGTGCCAACATACCACGCGGGACAGGCCACAACACTGAAGCTTTCTTT.

The chain employs TRBV6-5 and TRBJ2-1, with a possible D match to TRBD2 (6 bases). V was shortened by 7 bases and J by 8 bases, with 21 bases between the two germline ends. This CDR3 contains 15 residues. Germline-derived CDR1 and CDR2 are MNHEY and SVGAGI. Here the CDR3 reads CASIIGLTPRDEQFF. The DNA for the CDR3 is TGTGCCAGCATAATTGGACTAACTCCCAGGGATGAGCAGTTCTTC.